This T cell receptor beta chain was found in a study of T cell responses to AZD1222 COVID-19 vaccine. The germline V gene has CDR1 MNHEY and CDR2 SVGEGT. V lost 5 bases and J lost 0, with 14 bases in between. The CDR3 has 16 residues. The sample holds one count of this clone. TCRdb's table, derived via immunoSEQ multiplex PCR, lists solely in-frame clones and lacks some. The table lists more than 140,000 clones, around 92% of them singletons. Sample: peripheral blood, taken on day 0 of AZD1222 vaccination. The source is an adult in good health. V and J are TRBV6-2 or TRBV6-3 and TRBJ2-4; D assignment may be TRBD1 or TRBD2 (5 bases each). The CDR3 spells CASSLGTVLAKNIQYF. DNA for the CDR3: TGTGCCAGCAGTCTAGGGACGGTTCTAGCCAAAAACATTCAGTACTTC.